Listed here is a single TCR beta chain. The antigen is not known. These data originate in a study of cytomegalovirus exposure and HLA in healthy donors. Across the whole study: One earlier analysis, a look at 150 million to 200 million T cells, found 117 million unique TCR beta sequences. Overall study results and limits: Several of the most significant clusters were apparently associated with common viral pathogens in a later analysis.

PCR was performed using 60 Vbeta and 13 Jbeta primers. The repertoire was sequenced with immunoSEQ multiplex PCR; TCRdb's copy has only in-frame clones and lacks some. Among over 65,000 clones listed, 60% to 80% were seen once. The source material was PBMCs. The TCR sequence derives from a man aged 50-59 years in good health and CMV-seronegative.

In nucleotides, the CDR3 is TGTGCCATCAGTCGACAGGGGGCGCCCACCGGGGAGCTGTTTTTT. It codes for CAISRQGAPTGELFF. The chain is built from TRBV10-3 and TRBJ2-2, with 10 bases aligning to TRBD1. Germline CDR1 reads ENHRY; CDR2 reads SYGVKD. The V gene end was trimmed by 5 bases and the J gene end by 4 bases; junction bases not matched to a gene: 4. The CDR3 spans 15 residues.